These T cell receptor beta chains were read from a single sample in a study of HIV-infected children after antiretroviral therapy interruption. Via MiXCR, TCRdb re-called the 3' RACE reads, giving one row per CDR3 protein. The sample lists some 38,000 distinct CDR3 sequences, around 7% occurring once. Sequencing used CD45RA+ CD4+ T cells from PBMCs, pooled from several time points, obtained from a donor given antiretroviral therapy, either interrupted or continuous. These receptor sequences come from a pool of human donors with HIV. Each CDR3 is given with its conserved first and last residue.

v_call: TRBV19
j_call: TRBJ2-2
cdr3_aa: CASSIPWANTGQLYF

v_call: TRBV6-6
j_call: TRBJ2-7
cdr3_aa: CASEHWGGKQYF

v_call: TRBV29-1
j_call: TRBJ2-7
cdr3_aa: CSVDREGTYEQYF

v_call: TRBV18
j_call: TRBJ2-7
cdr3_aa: CASSPVPQAYEQYF

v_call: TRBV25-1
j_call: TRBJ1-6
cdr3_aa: CASSETGRNSPLHF

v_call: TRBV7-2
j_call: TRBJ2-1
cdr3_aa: CASSLSGTSFYEQFF

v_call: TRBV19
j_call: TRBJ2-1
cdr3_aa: CASTPGGAIKSSYNEQFF

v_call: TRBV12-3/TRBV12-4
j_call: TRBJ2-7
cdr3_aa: CASSLWTPRRYEQYF

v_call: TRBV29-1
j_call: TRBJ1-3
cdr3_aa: CSVTGSGNTIYF

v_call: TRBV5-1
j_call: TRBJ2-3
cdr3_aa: CASSLNAESQYF

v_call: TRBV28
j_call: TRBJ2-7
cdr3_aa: CASSLGQLSYEQYF

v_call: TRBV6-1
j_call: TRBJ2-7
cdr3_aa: CASRSGTYLSYEQYF

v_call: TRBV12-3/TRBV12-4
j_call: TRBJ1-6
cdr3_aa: CASSPNGQGSSPLHF

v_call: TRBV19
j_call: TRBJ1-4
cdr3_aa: CASSIGTARTF

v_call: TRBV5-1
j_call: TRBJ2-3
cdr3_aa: CASSLVTGGTDTQYF

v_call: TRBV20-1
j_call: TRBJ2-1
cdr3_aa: CSATSGTIKFF

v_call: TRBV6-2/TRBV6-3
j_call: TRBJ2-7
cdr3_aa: CASRTYRTASYEQYF

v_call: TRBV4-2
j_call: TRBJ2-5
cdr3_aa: CASSQDNRNQDTQYF

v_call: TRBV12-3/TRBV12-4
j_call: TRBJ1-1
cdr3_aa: CASSFGQGNTEAFF

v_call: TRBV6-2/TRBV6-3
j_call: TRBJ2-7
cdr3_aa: CASSARGPPYEQYF

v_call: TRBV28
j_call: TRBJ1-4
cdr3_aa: CASSPTGITTNEKLFF

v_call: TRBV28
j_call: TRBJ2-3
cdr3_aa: CASSTGTGGAETLYF

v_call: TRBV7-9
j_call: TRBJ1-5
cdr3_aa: CASSQGDQPQHF

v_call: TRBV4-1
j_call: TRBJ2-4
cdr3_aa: CASSQKGENTLYF

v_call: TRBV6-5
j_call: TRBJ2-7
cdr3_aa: CASSYITREGYEQYF

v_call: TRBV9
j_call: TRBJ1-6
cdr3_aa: CASSVVGDSPLHF

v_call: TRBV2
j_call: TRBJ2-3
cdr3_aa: CASSCRGRGAETLYF

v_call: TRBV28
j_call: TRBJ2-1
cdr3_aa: CASSPPKRGYNEQFF